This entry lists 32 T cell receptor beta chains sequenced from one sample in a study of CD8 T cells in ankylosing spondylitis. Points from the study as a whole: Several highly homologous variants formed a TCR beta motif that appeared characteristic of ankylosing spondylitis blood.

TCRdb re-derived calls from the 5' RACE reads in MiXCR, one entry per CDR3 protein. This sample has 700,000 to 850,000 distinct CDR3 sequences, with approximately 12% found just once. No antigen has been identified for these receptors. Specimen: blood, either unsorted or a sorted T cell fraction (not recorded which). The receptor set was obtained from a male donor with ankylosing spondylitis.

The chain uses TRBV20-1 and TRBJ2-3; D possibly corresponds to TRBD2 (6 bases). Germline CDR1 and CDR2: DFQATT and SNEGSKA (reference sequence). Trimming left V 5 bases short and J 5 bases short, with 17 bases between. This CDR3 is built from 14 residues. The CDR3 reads CSAGLVGGEDTQYF. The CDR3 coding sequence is TGCAGTGCTGGGTTAGTGGGGGGAGAAGATACGCAGTATTTT.

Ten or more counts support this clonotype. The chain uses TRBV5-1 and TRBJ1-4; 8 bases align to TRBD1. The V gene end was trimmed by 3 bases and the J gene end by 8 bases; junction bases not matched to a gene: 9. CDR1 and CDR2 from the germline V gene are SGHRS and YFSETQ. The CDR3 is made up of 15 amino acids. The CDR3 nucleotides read TGCGCCAGCAGCTGGGGGGACAGGAGTTTAGAAAAACTGTTTTTT. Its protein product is CASSWGDRSLEKLFF.

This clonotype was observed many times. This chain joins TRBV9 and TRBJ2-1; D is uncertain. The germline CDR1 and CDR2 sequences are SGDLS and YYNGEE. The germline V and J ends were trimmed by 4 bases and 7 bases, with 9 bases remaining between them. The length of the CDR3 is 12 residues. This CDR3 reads CASSPSENEQFF. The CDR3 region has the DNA TGTGCCAGCAGCCCGTCAGAAAATGAGCAGTTCTTC.

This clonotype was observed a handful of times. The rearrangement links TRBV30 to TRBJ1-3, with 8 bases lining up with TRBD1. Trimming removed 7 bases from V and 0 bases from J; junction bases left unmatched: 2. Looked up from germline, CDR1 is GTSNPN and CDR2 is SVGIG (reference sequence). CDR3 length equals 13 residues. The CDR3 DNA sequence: TGTGCCTCGGACAGGGACTCTGGAAACACCATATATTTT. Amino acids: CASDRDSGNTIYF.

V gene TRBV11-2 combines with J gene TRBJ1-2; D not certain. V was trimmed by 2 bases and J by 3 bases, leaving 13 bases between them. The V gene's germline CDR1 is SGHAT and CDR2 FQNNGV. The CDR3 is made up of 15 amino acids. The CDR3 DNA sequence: TGTGCCAGCAGCTTAAGTGGGCCGTACGACTATGGCTACACCTTC. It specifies CASSLSGPYDYGYTF. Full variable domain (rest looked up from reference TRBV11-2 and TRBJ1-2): EAGVAQSPRYKIIEKRQSVAFWCNPISGHATLYWYQQILGQGPKLLIQFQNNGVVDDSQLPKDRFSAERLKGVDSTLKIQPAKLEDSAVYLCASSLSGPYDYGYTFGSGTRLTVV.

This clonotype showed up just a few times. CDR3 nucleotide sequence: TGTGCCAGCAGCGGACACCTATCCGGGGCCAACGTCCTGACTTTC. Translated, it gives CASSGHLSGANVLTF. The V gene is TRBV6-1, the J gene TRBJ2-6; D is perhaps TRBD1 (5 bases). Germline V gene lookup returns CDR1 MNHNS and CDR2 SASEGT. V was pared by 6 bases and J by 4 bases, with 13 bases between. The CDR3 is made up of 15 amino acids.

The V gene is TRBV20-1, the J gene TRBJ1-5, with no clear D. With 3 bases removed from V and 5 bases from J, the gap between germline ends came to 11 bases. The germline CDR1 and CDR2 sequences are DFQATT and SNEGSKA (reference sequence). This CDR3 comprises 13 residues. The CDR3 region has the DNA TGCAGTGCTAGTGCCAGCGCCGATCAGCCCCAGCATTTT. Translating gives CSASASADQPQHF.

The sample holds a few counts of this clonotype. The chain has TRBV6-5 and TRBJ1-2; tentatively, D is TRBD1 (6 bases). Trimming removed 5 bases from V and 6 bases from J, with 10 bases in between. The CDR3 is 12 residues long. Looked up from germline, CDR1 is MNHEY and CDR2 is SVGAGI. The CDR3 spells CASSQGHHGYTF. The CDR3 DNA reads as TGTGCCAGCAGTCAGGGACATCATGGCTACACCTTC.

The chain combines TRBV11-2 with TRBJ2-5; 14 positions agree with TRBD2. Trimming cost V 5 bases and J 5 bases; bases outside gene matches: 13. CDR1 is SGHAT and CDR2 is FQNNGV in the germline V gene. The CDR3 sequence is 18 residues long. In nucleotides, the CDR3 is TGTGCCAGCAGCCCCACCGCCGGGACTAGCGGGGGATTCGAGACCCAGTACTTC. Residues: CASSPTAGTSGGFETQYF.

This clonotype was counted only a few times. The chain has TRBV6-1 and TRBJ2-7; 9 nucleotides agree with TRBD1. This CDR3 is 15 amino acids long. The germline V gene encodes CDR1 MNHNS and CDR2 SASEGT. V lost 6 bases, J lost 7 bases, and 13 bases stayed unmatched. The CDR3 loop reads CASRPPGTGSGEQYF. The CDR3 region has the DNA TGTGCCAGCAGACCTCCCGGGACAGGGTCGGGAGAGCAGTACTTC.

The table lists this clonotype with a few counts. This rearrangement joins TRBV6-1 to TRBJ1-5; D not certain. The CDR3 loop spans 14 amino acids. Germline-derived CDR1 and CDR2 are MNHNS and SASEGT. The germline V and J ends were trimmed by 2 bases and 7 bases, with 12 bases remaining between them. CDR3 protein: CASSEFSVVQPQHF. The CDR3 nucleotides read TGTGCCAGCAGTGAATTCTCCGTCGTCCAGCCCCAGCATTTT.

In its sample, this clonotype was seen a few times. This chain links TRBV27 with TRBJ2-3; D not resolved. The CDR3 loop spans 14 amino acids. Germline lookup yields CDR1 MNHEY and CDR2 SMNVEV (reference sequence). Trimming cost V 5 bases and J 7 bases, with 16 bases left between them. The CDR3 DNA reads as TGTGCCAGCAGTCCCCTCGAAGAGCGCAATACGCAGTATTTT. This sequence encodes CASSPLEERNTQYF.

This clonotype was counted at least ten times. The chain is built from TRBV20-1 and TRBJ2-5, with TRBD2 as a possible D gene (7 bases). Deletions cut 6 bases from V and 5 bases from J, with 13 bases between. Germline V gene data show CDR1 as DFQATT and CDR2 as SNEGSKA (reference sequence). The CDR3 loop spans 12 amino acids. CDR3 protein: CSARGGAETQYF. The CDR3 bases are TGCAGTGCGAGGGGGGGCGCGGAGACCCAGTACTTC.

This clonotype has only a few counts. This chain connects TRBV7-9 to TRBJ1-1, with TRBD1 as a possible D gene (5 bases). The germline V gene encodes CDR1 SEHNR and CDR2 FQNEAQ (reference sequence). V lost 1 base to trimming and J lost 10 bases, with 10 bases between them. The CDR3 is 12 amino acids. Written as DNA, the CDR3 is TGTGCCAGCAGCTTAGTACGTAGGGGAGCTTTCTTT. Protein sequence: CASSLVRRGAFF.

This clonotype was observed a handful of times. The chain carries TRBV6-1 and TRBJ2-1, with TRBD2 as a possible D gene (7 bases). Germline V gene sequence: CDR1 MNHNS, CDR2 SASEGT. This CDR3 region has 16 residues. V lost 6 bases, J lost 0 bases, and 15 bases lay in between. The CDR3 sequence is CASRPRGGSSYNEQFF. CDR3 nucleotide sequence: TGTGCCAGCAGACCAAGGGGGGGTAGCTCCTACAATGAGCAGTTCTTC.

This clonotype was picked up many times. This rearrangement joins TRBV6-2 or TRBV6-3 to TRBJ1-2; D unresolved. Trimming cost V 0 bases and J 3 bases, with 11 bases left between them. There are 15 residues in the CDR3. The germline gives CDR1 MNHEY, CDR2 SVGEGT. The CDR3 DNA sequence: TGTGCCAGCAGTTACTCCTCGGCAGAATACTATGGCTACACCTTC. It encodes CASSYSSAEYYGYTF.

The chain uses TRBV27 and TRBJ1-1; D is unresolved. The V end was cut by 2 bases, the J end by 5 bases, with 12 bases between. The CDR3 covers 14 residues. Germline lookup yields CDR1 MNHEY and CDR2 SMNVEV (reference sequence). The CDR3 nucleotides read TGTGCCAGCAGTTTAAAAGAGTCAGTGACTGAAGCTTTCTTT. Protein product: CASSLKESVTEAFF.

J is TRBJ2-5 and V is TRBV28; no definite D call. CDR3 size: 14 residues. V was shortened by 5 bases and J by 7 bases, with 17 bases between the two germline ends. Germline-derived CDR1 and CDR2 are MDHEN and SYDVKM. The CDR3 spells CASSLLVGLWTQYF. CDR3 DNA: TGTGCCAGCAGTCTTCTCGTGGGATTGTGGACCCAGTACTTC. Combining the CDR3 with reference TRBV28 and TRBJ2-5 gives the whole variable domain DVKVTQSSRYLVKRTGEKVFLECVQDMDHENMFWYRQDPGLGLRLIYFSYDVKMKEKGDIPEGYSVSREKKERFSLILESASTNQTSMYLCASSLLVGLWTQYFGPGTRLLVL.

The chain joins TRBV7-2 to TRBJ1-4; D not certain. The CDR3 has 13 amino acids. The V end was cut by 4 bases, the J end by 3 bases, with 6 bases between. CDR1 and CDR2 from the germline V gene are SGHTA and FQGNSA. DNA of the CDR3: TGTGCCAGCAGCTCAGAGCCTAATGAAAAACTGTTTTTT. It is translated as CASSSEPNEKLFF.

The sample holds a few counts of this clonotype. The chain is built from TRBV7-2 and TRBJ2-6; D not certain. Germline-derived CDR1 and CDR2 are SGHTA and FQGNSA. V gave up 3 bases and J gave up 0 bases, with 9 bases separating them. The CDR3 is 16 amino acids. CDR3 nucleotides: TGTGCCAGCAGCTTTCTAAAATACTCTGGGGCCAACGTCCTGACTTTC. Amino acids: CASSFLKYSGANVLTF. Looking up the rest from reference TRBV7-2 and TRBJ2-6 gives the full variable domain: GAGVSQSPSNKVTEKGKDVELRCDPISGHTALYWYRQSLGQGLEFLIYFQGNSAPDKSGLPSDRFSAERTGGSVSTLTIQRTQQEDSAVYLCASSFLKYSGANVLTFGAGSRLTVL.

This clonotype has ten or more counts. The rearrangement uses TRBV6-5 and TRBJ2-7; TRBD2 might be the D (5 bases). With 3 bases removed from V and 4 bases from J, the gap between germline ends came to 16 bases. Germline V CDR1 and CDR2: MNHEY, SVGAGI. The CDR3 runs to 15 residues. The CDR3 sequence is CASSYEGSYAYEQYF. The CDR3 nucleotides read TGTGCCAGCAGTTATGAGGGAAGTTACGCTTACGAGCAGTACTTC.

The CDR3, as DNA: TGCAGTGCGCAGGTTTTAGTTGTGGGGGGCTACACCTTC. It codes for CSAQVLVVGGYTF. The chain joins TRBV20-1 to TRBJ1-2; D is undetermined. CDR3 length: 13 amino acids. The V gene lost 6 bases and the J gene lost 8 bases, with 19 bases spanning the gap. The germline V gene encodes CDR1 DFQATT and CDR2 SNEGSKA (reference sequence).

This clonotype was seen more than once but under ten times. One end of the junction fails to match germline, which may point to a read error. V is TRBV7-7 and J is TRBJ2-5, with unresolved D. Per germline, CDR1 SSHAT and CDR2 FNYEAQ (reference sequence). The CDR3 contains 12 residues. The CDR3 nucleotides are TGTGCTAGCAGCGACTCTAGGGAGACCCAGTACTTC. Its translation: CASSDSRETQYF.

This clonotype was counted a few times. CDR3 sequence reads: CSALITESYEQYF. Here the CDR3 DNA reads TGCAGTGCCTTAATTACCGAGTCCTACGAGCAGTACTTC. The gene calls are TRBV20-1 and TRBJ2-7; D call uncertain. The V end was cut by 6 bases, the J end by 1 base, with 13 bases between. The germline gives CDR1 DFQATT, CDR2 SNEGSKA (reference sequence). The length of the CDR3 is 13 residues.

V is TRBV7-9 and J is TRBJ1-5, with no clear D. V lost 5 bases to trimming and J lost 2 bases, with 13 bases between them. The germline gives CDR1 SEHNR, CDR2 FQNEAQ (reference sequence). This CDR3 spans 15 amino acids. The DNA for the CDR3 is TGTGCCAGCAGCCGACGGGCAGGAGGCAATCAGCCCCAGCATTTT. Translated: CASSRRAGGNQPQHF.

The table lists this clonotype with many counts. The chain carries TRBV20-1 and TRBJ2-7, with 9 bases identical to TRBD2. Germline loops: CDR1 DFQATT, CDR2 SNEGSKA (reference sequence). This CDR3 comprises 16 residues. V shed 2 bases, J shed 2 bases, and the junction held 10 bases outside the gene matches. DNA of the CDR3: TGCAGTGCTAGAAATGTGGCTAGCGGGGACCCCTACGAGCAGTACTTC. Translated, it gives CSARNVASGDPYEQYF.

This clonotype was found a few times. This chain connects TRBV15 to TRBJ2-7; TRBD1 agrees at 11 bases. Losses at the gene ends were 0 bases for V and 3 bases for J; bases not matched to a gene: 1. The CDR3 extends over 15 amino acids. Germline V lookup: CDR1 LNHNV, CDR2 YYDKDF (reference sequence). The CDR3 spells CATSRDGTGGYEQYF. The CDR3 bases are TGTGCCACCAGCAGAGATGGGACAGGGGGCTACGAGCAGTACTTC. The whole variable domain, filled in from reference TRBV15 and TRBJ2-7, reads DAMVIQNPRYQVTQFGKPVTLSCSQTLNHNVMYWYQQKSSQAPKLLFHYYDKDFNNEADTPDNFQSRRPNTSFCFLDIRSPGLGDTAMYLCATSRDGTGGYEQYFGPGTRLTVT.

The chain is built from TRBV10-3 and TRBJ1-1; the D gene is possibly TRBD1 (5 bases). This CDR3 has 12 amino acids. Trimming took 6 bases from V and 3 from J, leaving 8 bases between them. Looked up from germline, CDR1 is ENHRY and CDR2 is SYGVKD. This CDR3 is CAIREGYTEAFF. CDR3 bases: TGTGCCATCAGGGAGGGGTACACTGAAGCTTTCTTT.

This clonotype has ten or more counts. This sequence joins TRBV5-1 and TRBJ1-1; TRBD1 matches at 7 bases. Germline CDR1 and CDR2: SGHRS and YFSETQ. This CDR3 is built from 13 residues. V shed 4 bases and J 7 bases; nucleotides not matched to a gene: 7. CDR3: CASSLRPGGEAFF. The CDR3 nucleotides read TGCGCCAGCAGCCTACGACCAGGGGGTGAAGCTTTCTTT.

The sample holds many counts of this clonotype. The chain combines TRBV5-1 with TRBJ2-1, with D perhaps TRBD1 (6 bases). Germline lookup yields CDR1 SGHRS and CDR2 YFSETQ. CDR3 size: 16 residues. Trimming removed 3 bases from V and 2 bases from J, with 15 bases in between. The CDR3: CASSYTGIVTYNEQFF. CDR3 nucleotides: TGCGCCAGCAGCTATACAGGGATTGTGACCTACAATGAGCAGTTCTTC.

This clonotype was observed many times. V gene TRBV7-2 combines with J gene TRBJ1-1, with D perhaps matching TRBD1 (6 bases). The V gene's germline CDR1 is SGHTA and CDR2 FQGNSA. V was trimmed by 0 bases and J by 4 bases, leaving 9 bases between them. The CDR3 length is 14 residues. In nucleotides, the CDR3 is TGTGCCAGCAGCTTAGCGGGAGGGGGCACTGAAGCTTTCTTT. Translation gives CASSLAGGGTEAFF.

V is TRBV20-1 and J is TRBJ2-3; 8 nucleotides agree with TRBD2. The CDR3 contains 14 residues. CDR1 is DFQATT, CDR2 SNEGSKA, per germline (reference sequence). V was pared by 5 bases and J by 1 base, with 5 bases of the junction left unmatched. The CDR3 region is CSAPTSGGTDTQYF. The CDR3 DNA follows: TGCAGTGCTCCAACTAGCGGCGGCACAGATACGCAGTATTTT.